What follows describes a single TCR beta chain. This CDR3 region has 15 residues. Germline CDR1 and CDR2: SNHLY and FYNNEI. Trimming removed 6 bases from V and 0 bases from J; junction bases left unmatched: 8. The data were produced by immunoSEQ multiplex PCR, yet TCRdb's version contains in-frame clones alone and is incomplete. The top ten hold roughly 25% of the sample, which has about 28,000 clones, roughly 88% seen once. This sample is drawn from a study of OX40 agonist ivuxolimab in advanced cancers. Study information: Those enrolled were 82.7% male, with a mean age of about 60 years and ages from about 20 to 80.

Anyone with autoimmune disease history or systemic immunosuppression was excluded. Sequenced here: CD4+ or CD8+ T cells sorted from blood, sampled in a trial of the OX40 agonist ivuxolimab. This chain links TRBV2 with TRBJ2-7; 7 bases are a match to TRBD1. This receptor was identified in an adult with an advanced solid tumor such as melanoma, head and neck, liver or kidney cancer. The CDR3 here is CASSDGTVSSYEQYF. For the CDR3, the DNA is TGTGCCAGCAGCGACGGGACAGTAAGCTCCTACGAGCAGTACTTC.